This passage covers 32 T cell receptor beta chains from one sample sequenced in a study of blood T cell repertoires in COVID-19. The table came from immunoSEQ multiplex PCR; TCRdb's copy has only in-frame clones and leaves some out. The data contain more than 200,000 clones, around 81% of them singletons. Sequencing input: PBMCs or T cells enriched from blood (not recorded which). These receptors all come from a woman aged 40 to 49 with acute COVID-19.

This rearrangement joins TRBV5-1 to TRBJ1-1; 7 bases match TRBD1. The ends lost 0 bases at V and 2 bases at J; junction bases unmatched: 4. The CDR3 covers 15 residues. Germline V gene data show CDR1 as SGHRS and CDR2 as YFSETQ. CDR3 amino acids: CASSLGGTANTEAFF. CDR3 in DNA: TGCGCCAGCAGCTTGGGGGGGACAGCCAACACTGAAGCTTTCTTT.

The chain recombines TRBV19 with TRBJ1-1; D uncertain. Trimming left V 3 bases short and J 5 bases short, with 13 bases between. CDR1 LNHDA and CDR2 SQIVND come from the germline V gene (reference sequence). The CDR3 totals 14 residues. In nucleotides, the CDR3 is TGTGCCAGTAGTATTGAGGGTATGGCGACTGAAGCTTTCTTT. Translation gives CASSIEGMATEAFF.

This clone was seen repeatedly, ten times or more. A read error may produce the germline difference seen at one junction end. The DNA of the CDR3 is TGTGCCAGCAGTCTAGCGGGGGCTAGTGAGCAGTTCTTC. Residues: CASSLAGASEQFF. This chain connects TRBV12-3 or TRBV12-4 to TRBJ2-1, with 10 bases matching TRBD2. This CDR3 has 13 residues.

Only a few counts were recorded for this clone. The rearrangement joins TRBV28 to TRBJ1-2; perhaps TRBD1 as D (6 bases). V was trimmed by 6 bases and J by 2 bases, leaving 19 bases between them. Germline V gives CDR1 MDHEN, CDR2 SYDVKM. This CDR3 spans 16 amino acids. DNA of the CDR3: TGTGCCAGCAGGCGAATAGGGGGTACAACCAACTATGGCTACACCTTC. Protein: CASRRIGGTTNYGYTF.

This chain uses TRBV7-9 with TRBJ2-2, with 7 nucleotides matching TRBD1. Germline trimming cut 5 bases from V and 0 bases from J; bases unmatched to any gene: 12. The CDR3 consists of 18 residues. The germline V gene encodes CDR1 SEHNR and CDR2 FQNEAQ (reference sequence). The CDR3 coding sequence is TGTGCCAGCAGCGTAGGTAATTCGGGACAGTCGAACACCGGGGAGCTGTTTTTT. This gives the protein CASSVGNSGQSNTGELFF.

CDR3: CASSAGQGFNEKLFF. Here the CDR3 DNA reads TGTGCCAGTAGTGCAGGACAGGGCTTTAATGAAAAACTGTTTTTT. This rearrangement joins TRBV19 to TRBJ1-4; TRBD1 matches at 8 bases. The junction had 6 bases not matched to a gene; V was cut back by 5 bases and J by 4 bases. CDR3 length equals 15 residues. Germline V gene sequence: CDR1 LNHDA, CDR2 SQIVND (reference sequence).

In this sample, this clone turned up once. J is TRBJ1-5 and V is TRBV11-3; D not certain. The ends were cut back, 4 bases at V and 1 base at J, with 11 bases in the middle. Germline CDR1 reads SGHNT; CDR2 reads YENEEA. The CDR3 is 15 amino acids. The CDR3 protein is CASSSPARSNQPQHF. Written as DNA, the CDR3 is TGTGCCAGCAGCTCCCCAGCCAGGAGCAATCAGCCCCAGCATTTT.

This chain uses TRBV7-3 with TRBJ1-6, with D possibly TRBD1 on 5 matching bases. Germline loops: CDR1 SGHTA, CDR2 FQGTGA. This CDR3 contains 17 residues. V lost 1 base to trimming and J lost 1 base, with 11 bases between them. The CDR3 DNA sequence: TGTGCCAGCAGCTTAAGAGGCAGGGAATCCTATAATTCACCCCTCCACTTT. Its translation is CASSLRGRESYNSPLHF.

The chain uses TRBV24-1 and TRBJ2-5; 7 bases are shared with TRBD2. CDR1 is KGHDR, CDR2 SFDVKD, per germline. The CDR3 contains 15 residues. The V gene end was trimmed by 9 bases and the J gene end by 1 base; junction bases not matched to a gene: 10. The CDR3 spells CATALGGDPQETQYF. The CDR3 DNA is TGTGCCACCGCTCTGGGGGGGGACCCCCAAGAGACCCAGTACTTC.

The gene calls are TRBV28 and TRBJ1-2; no clear D. The germline V and J ends were trimmed by 3 bases and 2 bases, with 10 bases remaining between them. Germline assignment: CDR1 MDHEN and CDR2 SYDVKM. The CDR3 has 14 amino acids. The CDR3 loop reads CASSLNEGNYGYTF. The CDR3, as DNA: TGTGCCAGCAGTTTGAACGAGGGAAACTATGGCTACACCTTC.

The chain uses TRBV6-5 and TRBJ2-3, with D possibly being TRBD2 (5 bases). V gave up 5 bases and J gave up 2 bases, with 11 bases separating them. This CDR3 has 14 amino acids. Germline lookup yields CDR1 MNHEY and CDR2 SVGAGI. The CDR3 DNA is TGTGCCAGCAGTCTTCGGACTGTCACAGATACGCAGTATTTT. It specifies CASSLRTVTDTQYF.

In nucleotides, the CDR3 is TGTGCCAGCAGCGTAGCTACGAGCGGGGGCCATCAAGAGACCCAGTACTTC. This translates into CASSVATSGGHQETQYF. The rearrangement joins TRBV9 to TRBJ2-5; 8 nucleotides agree with TRBD2. CDR3 length: 17 amino acids. V trimming: 0 bases; J trimming: 2 bases; junction bases outside the gene matches: 9. Germline V CDR1 and CDR2: SGDLS, YYNGEE.

The rearrangement uses TRBV4-2 and TRBJ2-1, with 7 bases matching TRBD2. The trim removed 1 base at V and 2 bases at J, leaving 5 bases unmatched. The CDR3 has 16 amino acids. Looked up from germline, CDR1 is LGHNA and CDR2 is YNFKEQ. As DNA, the CDR3 is TGTGCCAGCAGCCAAGCGGGTGCGGGAGCCTACAATGAGCAGTTCTTC. Translated: CASSQAGAGAYNEQFF.

J is TRBJ2-3 and V is TRBV9, with 14 bases that match TRBD2. Losses at the gene ends were 4 bases for V and 3 bases for J; bases not matched to a gene: 4. This CDR3 spans 16 amino acids. Germline V gene data show CDR1 as SGDLS and CDR2 as YYNGEE. In nucleotides, the CDR3 is TGTGCCAGCAGCCCAAGACTAGCGGGGGGGACAGATACGCAGTATTTT. As protein: CASSPRLAGGTDTQYF.

The rearrangement joins TRBV29-1 to TRBJ2-5, with TRBD1 matching over 8 bases. V lost 3 bases, J lost 5 bases, and 5 bases stayed unmatched. CDR1 and CDR2 from the germline V gene are SQVTM and ANQGSEA. CDR3 length: 13 residues. In DNA form, the CDR3 reads TGCAGCGTTGAGGAGACAGGGGTCGAGACCCAGTACTTC. Amino acid sequence: CSVEETGVETQYF. Looking up the rest from reference TRBV29-1 and TRBJ2-5 gives the full variable domain: SAVISQKPSRDICQRGTSLTIQCQVDSQVTMMFWYRQQPGQSLTLIATANQGSEATYESGFVIDKFPISRPNLTFSTLTVSNMSPEDSSIYLCSVEETGVETQYFGPGTRLLVL.

The J gene is TRBJ1-5, the V gene TRBV6-5, with D tentatively TRBD1 (5 bases). V was clipped by 2 bases and J by 5 bases, with 7 bases between them. Germline V CDR1 and CDR2: MNHEY, SVGAGI. This CDR3 is built from 13 residues. CDR3 nucleotides: TGTGCCAGCAGTTACGGGGCAGATCAGCCCCAGCATTTT. This sequence encodes CASSYGADQPQHF.

This sequence joins TRBV29-1 and TRBJ2-5; possible D gene TRBD2, 6 bases. The CDR3 extends over 13 amino acids. Trimming removed 6 bases at V and 0 bases at J, with 11 bases between. In germline, CDR1 is SQVTM, CDR2 ANQGSEA. The CDR3 nucleotides are TGCAGCGTGACACGGGAGTACCAAGAGACCCAGTACTTC. It codes for CSVTREYQETQYF.

The chain combines TRBV19 with TRBJ1-1; perhaps TRBD1 as D (5 bases). CDR3 length: 12 amino acids. The V end was cut by 7 bases, the J end by 4 bases, with 10 bases between. Germline V gene sequence: CDR1 LNHDA, CDR2 SQIVND (reference sequence). The DNA of the CDR3 is TGTGCCAGTACCGCCGGGGGCACTGAAGCTTTCTTT. Amino acids: CASTAGGTEAFF. Variable domain in full (rest from reference TRBV19 and TRBJ1-1): DGGITQSPKYLFRKEGQNVTLSCEQNLNHDAMYWYRQDPGQGLRLIYYSQIVNDFQKGDIAEGYSVSREKKESFPLTVTSAQKNPTAFYLCASTAGGTEAFFGQGTRLTVV.

The J gene is TRBJ2-2, the V gene TRBV7-9; TRBD2 agrees at 8 bases. CDR3 size: 17 residues. With V trimmed by 4 bases and J by 3 bases, 10 bases remained unmatched. Looked up from germline, CDR1 is SEHNR and CDR2 is FQNEAQ (reference sequence). The CDR3 loop reads CASSSTVREGDTGELFF. In DNA form, the CDR3 reads TGTGCCAGCAGCTCCACCGTTCGGGAGGGGGACACCGGGGAGCTGTTTTTT.

This chain connects TRBV28 to TRBJ1-4, with a weak D call TRBD1 (6 bases). From germline, CDR1 is MDHEN and CDR2 SYDVKM. The CDR3 covers 15 residues. Trimming removed 8 bases at V and 8 bases at J, with 21 bases between. CDR3 sequence (DNA): TGTGCCAGCCGACCACTCGGACAGCTCCTCGAAAAACTGTTTTTT. Protein sequence: CASRPLGQLLEKLFF.

This chain connects TRBV4-2 to TRBJ2-1; the match to TRBD1 covers 7 bases. Germline assignment: CDR1 LGHNA and CDR2 YNFKEQ. This CDR3 has 18 amino acids. The ends lost 0 bases at V and 5 bases at J; junction bases unmatched: 13. The CDR3 is CASSQDLIRGGVHNEQFF. The CDR3, as DNA: TGTGCCAGCAGCCAAGATCTAATTAGAGGGGGCGTCCACAATGAGCAGTTCTTC.

The rearrangement links TRBV6-5 to TRBJ2-3; 8 bases map to TRBD2. This CDR3 has 15 residues. Germline assignment: CDR1 MNHEY and CDR2 SVGAGI. V gave up 6 bases and J gave up 0 bases; unmatched junction bases: 5. CDR3: CASRPGLASTDTQYF. The CDR3 DNA sequence: TGTGCCAGCAGGCCTGGACTAGCCAGCACAGATACGCAGTATTTT.

This clone appeared a few times. This chain links TRBV11-3 with TRBJ1-1; D gene uncertain. The CDR3 consists of 15 residues. The germline V gene has CDR1 SGHNT and CDR2 YENEEA. Trimming removed 5 bases at V and 3 bases at J, with 16 bases between. This CDR3 is CASSPAGGVDTEAFF. DNA for the CDR3: TGTGCCAGCAGCCCCGCTGGCGGGGTAGACACTGAAGCTTTCTTT.

Only one count was recorded for this clone. V is TRBV7-2 and J is TRBJ1-1; D remains unclear. This CDR3 has 13 amino acids. CDR1 and CDR2 (germline): SGHTA, FQGNSA. The ends were cut back, 5 bases at V and 8 bases at J, with 15 bases in the middle. The CDR3 DNA reads TGTGCCAGCAGCCGGGATCCCCTTAGGGAAGCTTTCTTT. Translated, it gives CASSRDPLREAFF.

V gene TRBV7-2 combines with J gene TRBJ1-2, with TRBD1 as a possible D gene (6 bases). V was cut by 0 bases and J by 2 bases, with 10 bases left in between. CDR1 and CDR2 (germline): SGHTA, FQGNSA. The CDR3 is 15 residues long. DNA of the CDR3: TGTGCCAGCAGCTTAGCGTGGGGACAAAACTATGGCTACACCTTC. Translated: CASSLAWGQNYGYTF.

The gene calls are TRBV28 and TRBJ1-2; D uncertain. Germline V CDR1 and CDR2: MDHEN, SYDVKM. The length of the CDR3 is 15 residues. Trimming stripped 4 bases from V and 3 bases from J, with 15 bases between. CDR3 residues: CASSYRGLGDYGYTF. The CDR3, as DNA: TGTGCCAGCAGTTACCGCGGACTGGGAGACTATGGCTACACCTTC.

The count of this clone is one. The chain uses TRBV19 and TRBJ1-2, with TRBD1 identical over 7 bases. Looked up from germline, CDR1 is LNHDA and CDR2 is SQIVND (reference sequence). The junction had 20 bases not matched to a gene; V was cut back by 5 bases and J by 5 bases. The CDR3 consists of 18 residues. CDR3 sequence reads: CASSRHHRGRDLVYGYTF. CDR3 bases: TGTGCCAGTAGTCGGCATCACAGGGGCCGGGATCTGGTGTATGGCTACACCTTC.

This rearrangement joins TRBV6-4 to TRBJ2-1, with TRBD2 matching 11 bases. The CDR3 is 17 amino acids. CDR1 is MRHNA, CDR2 SNTAGT, per germline. V gave up 5 bases and J gave up 0 bases; unmatched junction bases: 6. The chain's CDR3 is CASSPGTSGFSYNEQFF. In DNA form, the CDR3 reads TGTGCCAGCAGTCCCGGGACTAGCGGATTCTCCTACAATGAGCAGTTCTTC.

V gene TRBV12-3 or TRBV12-4 combines with J gene TRBJ2-2, with 9 bases aligning to TRBD1. This CDR3 is 13 amino acids long. Trimming at V came to 10 bases and at J to 5 bases, leaving 5 bases not matched to a gene. CDR3 residues: CAMGQGSTGELFF. CDR3 sequence (DNA): TGTGCCATGGGACAGGGAAGTACCGGGGAGCTGTTTTTT.

A few counts support this clone. The chain employs TRBV30 and TRBJ1-6; possible D gene TRBD1, 5 bases. This CDR3 has 14 amino acids. Germline assignment: CDR1 GTSNPN and CDR2 SVGIG (reference sequence). Trimming took off 1 base at V and 8 bases at J, with 12 bases between the two ends. As DNA, the CDR3 is TGTGCCTGGAGTGCCCCGGGGGGTTATTCACCCCTCCACTTT. This sequence encodes CAWSAPGGYSPLHF. The full variable domain, rest sourced from reference TRBV30 and TRBJ1-6, is SQTIHQWPATLVQPVGSPLSLECTVEGTSNPNLYWYRQAAGRGLQLLFYSVGIGQISSEVPQNLSASRPQDRQFILSSKKLLLSDSGFYLCAWSAPGGYSPLHFGNGTRLTVT.

The chain uses TRBV10-3 and TRBJ2-7; 7 bases map to TRBD2. J lost 4 bases, V lost 7 bases, and 10 bases had no gene match. Germline V gives CDR1 ENHRY, CDR2 SYGVKD. CDR3 length equals 14 residues. DNA for the CDR3: TGTGCCATCAAGCCCCAGGGAGGGACTTACGAGCAGTACTTC. Protein sequence: CAIKPQGGTYEQYF.

This clone was detected a few times. The rearrangement joins TRBV7-9 to TRBJ2-7; D remains ambiguous. Germline V gives CDR1 SEHNR, CDR2 FQNEAQ (reference sequence). V lost 5 bases and J 0 bases, leaving 14 bases between the germline ends. The CDR3 loop spans 15 amino acids. The CDR3 nucleotides are TGTGCCAGCAGCCCCGCAGTCCTCAGCTCCTACGAGCAGTACTTC. Amino acids: CASSPAVLSSYEQYF.